What follows describes a single TCR beta chain. This clonotype was recorded many times. Its binding antigen is unknown. No base-level quality is on record; no much larger clone is a single base apart. Stable Graves' hyperthyroidism was defined as the absence of progression to ophthalmopathy over 18 months of follow-up. Hyperthyroidism patients were newly diagnosed, had a disease duration of under 2 months, and were aged 18 to 65 years. Any patient with an uncontrolled infection, another autoimmune disease, pregnancy or lactation was excluded. Diagnoses were established on the basis of clinical symptoms, serum thyroxine and TRAb, thyroid ultrasound, and orbital computed tomography. Ficoll-Paque density gradient centrifugation was used to isolate PBMCs from under 11 ml of fresh peripheral blood. Total RNA was extracted with Trizol reagent, and quality was checked on an Agilent 2100 Bioanalyzer. The TCR beta CDR3 regions were amplified from RNA transcripts. For the first round of RT-PCR on the TCR CDR3, the HTBI primer set was used together with the Qiagen OneStep RT-PCR kit. A second multiplex PCR round built the libraries, followed by size selection and purification. Libraries were sequenced paired-end with 100 bp reads on an Illumina HiSeq2000. For the original study's pipeline: SOAPnuke was used to process the raw data, removing reads that contained adapters or uncalled bases, had a mean Phred below 15, or lacked an exact match to the constant primer or identifier. High-quality paired reads were merged using COPE v1.2.5, and each unique nucleotide sequence was defined as a clonotype. MiTCR v1.1 was used to align clonotypes to the IMGT TRBV, TRBD and TRBJ reference segments. Only V-J combinations with frequency above 0.0001, covering about 99% of repertoires, were analysed. A TCS score was defined as the ratio between F50 (clonal expansion) and ExV (chaos), using BLOSUM62-based TCRdist between CDR3 peptides within each V-J. Welch's t-statistics and random forest reduced fewer than 600 V-J features to about 12, which were used in a naive Bayes classifier (R e1071). The public reads were quality trimmed at Q25 with fastp and then assembled into clones with MiXCR by TCRdb, keeping productive beta chains. Rows are unified per CDR3 protein, each entry keeping the most common DNA and genes. The V and J calls come from TCRdb's annotation, not from the publication. Counted in this sample were around 340,000 distinct CDR3 sequences; roughly 17% of them appeared once. Of the sample, 33% is held by the ten largest clones.

Spanning cysteine to phenylalanine, the CDR3 consists of 16 amino acids. Only CDR3 DNA remains: 48 bases, in frame from the first base. Deletion took 3 bases off V and 2 bases off J, with a span of 14 bases between the germline ends. CDR1 LGHNA and CDR2 YNFKEQ were looked up in the germline V gene. The sample is drawn from a study of T cells in Graves' hyperthyroidism and ophthalmopathy (dated by TCRdb to the late 2010s). Regarding the research as a whole: Peripheral blood was sampled at the time of initial diagnosis, prior to any treatment. TCR V-J signatures able to tell the groups apart were searched for in a discovery cohort of 90 to 100 patients, of whom fewer than 45 had Graves' ophthalmopathy and 57 had stable Graves' hyperthyroidism. An independent validation cohort of under 20 hyperthyroidism patients and over 15 patients who later progressed to ophthalmopathy tested prospective prediction of ophthalmopathy. For training and testing, the roughly 97 patients in the discovery cohort were randomly divided in a 7:3 ratio. In more than 5 Graves' hyperthyroidism patients, the study also compared T-cell repertoires from thyroid tissue with T-cell repertoires from blood. After sampling, hyperthyroidism patients received methimazole starting at 30 mg daily, and ophthalmopathy patients received high-dose intravenous methylprednisolone. According to the paper, TCR Vbeta CDR3 sequencing was carried out on about 140 peripheral blood samples, which came from over 40 ophthalmopathy, around 74 hyperthyroidism and roughly 17 progressor patients.

Beyond this particular receptor, the publication reports: Ophthalmopathy was separated from stable hyperthyroidism by a 13 V-J signature model, with about 86% sensitivity and roughly 81% specificity obtained in cross-validation and 80%/75% obtained in testing. Sample size was not statistically predetermined, and blinding of investigators to group allocation was not performed. In validation, progression to ophthalmopathy was predicted by the model with 70.59% sensitivity and just over 72% specificity, a median of approximately 7.1 months before onset. Most expanded thyroid clonotypes (frequency above 0.001) were also detected in blood, suggesting blood repertoires may reflect thyroid immune responses.

This receptor was taken from a man aged 25-40 years with Graves' hyperthyroidism. The chain joins TRBV4-2 to TRBJ2-1; the D region possibly corresponds to TRBD2 (5 bases align). The source material was blood. CDR3 loop: CASSQTPDSPYNEQFF. The DNA reads as follows: TGTGCCAGCAGCCAGACCCCGGACTCACCCTACAATGAGCAGTTCTTC.